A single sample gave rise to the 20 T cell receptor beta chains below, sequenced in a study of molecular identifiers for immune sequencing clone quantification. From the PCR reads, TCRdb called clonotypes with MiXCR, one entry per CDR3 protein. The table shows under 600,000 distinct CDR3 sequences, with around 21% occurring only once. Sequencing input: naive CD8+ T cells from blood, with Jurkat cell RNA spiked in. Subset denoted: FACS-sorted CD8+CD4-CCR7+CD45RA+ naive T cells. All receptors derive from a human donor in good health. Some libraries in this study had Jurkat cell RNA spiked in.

This chain's CDR3 is CASSQGQITNEKLFF. As DNA, the CDR3 is TGCGCCAGCAGCCAAGGACAGATCACTAATGAAAAACTGTTTTTT. The gene calls are TRBV4-3 and TRBJ1-4, with D possibly TRBD1 on 5 matching bases. The V end was cut by 1 base, the J end by 2 bases, with 8 bases between. The CDR3 is 15 residues long. Per the germline V gene, CDR1 is LGHNA and CDR2 is YSLEER.

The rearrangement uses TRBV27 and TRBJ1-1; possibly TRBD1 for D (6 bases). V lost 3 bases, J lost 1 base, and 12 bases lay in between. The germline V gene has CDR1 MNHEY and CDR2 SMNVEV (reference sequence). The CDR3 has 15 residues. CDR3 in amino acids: CASSFSETGNTEAFF. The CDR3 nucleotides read TGTGCCAGCAGTTTTAGTGAGACAGGGAACACTGAAGCTTTCTTT.

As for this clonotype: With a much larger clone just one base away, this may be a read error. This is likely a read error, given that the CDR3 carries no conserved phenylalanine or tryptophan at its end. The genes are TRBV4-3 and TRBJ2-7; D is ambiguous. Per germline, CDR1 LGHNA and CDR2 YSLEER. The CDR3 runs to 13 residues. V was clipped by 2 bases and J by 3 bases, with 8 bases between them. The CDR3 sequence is CASSQNKGYEQYL. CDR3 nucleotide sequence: TGCGCCAGCAGCCAAAACAAGGGCTACGAGCAGTACCTC.

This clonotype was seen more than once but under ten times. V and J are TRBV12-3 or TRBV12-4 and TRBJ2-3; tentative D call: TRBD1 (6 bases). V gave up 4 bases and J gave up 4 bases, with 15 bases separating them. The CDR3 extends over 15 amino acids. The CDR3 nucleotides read TGTGCCAGCAGTTCCCCGCACAGGGATTCAGATACGCAGTATTTT. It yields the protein CASSSPHRDSDTQYF.

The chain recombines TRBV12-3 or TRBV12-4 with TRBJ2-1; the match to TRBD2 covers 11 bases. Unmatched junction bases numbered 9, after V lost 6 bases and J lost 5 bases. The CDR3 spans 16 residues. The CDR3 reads CASSHPTSGKNNEQFF. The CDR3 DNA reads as TGTGCCAGCAGCCACCCGACTAGCGGGAAGAACAATGAGCAGTTCTTC.

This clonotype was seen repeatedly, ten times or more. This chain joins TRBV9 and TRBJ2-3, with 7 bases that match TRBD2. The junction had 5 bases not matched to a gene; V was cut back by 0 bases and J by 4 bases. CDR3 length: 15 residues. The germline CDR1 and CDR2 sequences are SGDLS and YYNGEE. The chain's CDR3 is CASSVVAGASDTQYF. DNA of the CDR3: TGTGCCAGCAGCGTAGTTGCGGGAGCATCAGATACGCAGTATTTT.

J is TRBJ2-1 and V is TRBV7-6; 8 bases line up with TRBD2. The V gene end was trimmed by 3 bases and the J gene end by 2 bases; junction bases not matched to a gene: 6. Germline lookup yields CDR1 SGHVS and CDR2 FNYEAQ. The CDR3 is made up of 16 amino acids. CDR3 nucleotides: TGTGCCAGCAGCTTGGACGGAGCGGGGGCCTACAATGAGCAGTTCTTC. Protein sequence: CASSLDGAGAYNEQFF.

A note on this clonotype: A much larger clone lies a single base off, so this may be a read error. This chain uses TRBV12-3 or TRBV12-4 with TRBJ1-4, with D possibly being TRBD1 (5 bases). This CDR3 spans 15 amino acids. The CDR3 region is CASSFGWQGNVKLFF. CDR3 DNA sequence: TGTGCCAGCAGTTTTGGGTGGCAGGGTAATGTAAAACTGTTTTTT.

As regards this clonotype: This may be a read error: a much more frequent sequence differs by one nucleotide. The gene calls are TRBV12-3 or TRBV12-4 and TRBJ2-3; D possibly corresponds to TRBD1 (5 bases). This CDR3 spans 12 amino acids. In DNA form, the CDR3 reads TGTGGCAGCAGAGACCAGGGCCCCGAGTGTTATTTT. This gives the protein CGSRDQGPECYF.

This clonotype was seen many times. CDR3 protein: CASSLETSDTQYF. Here the CDR3 DNA reads TGTGCCAGCAGCTTAGAGACTTCAGATACGCAGTATTTT. V usage is TRBV7-9 and J usage is TRBJ2-3, with D unclear. The CDR3 is 13 residues long. CDR1 and CDR2 from the germline V gene are SEHNR and FQNEAQ (reference sequence). V shed 1 base and J shed 4 bases, with 6 bases lying between them. Using reference TRBV7-9 and TRBJ2-3 for the parts outside the CDR3, the full variable domain is DTGVSQNPRHKITKRGQNVTFRCDPISEHNRLYWYRQTLGQGPEFLTYFQNEAQLEKSRLLSDRFSAERPKGSFSTLEIQRTEQGDSAMYLCASSLETSDTQYFGPGTRLTVL.

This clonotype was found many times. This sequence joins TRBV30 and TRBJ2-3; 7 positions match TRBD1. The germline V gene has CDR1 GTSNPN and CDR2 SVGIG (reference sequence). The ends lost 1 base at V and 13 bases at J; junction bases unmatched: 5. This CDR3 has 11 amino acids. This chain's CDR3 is CAWSETGAEYF. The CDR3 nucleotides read TGTGCCTGGAGTGAAACAGGGGCGGAGTATTTT.

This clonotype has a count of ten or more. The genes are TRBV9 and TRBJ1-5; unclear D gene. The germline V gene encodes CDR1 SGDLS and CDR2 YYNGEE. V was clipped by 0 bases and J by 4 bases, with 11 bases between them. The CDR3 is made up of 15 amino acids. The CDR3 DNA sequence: TGTGCCAGCAGCGTAGGCTTCTCCCTAAATCAGCCCCAGCATTTT. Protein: CASSVGFSLNQPQHF. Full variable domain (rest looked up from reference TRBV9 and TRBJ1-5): DSGVTQTPKHLITATGQRVTLRCSPRSGDLSVYWYQQSLDQGLQFLIQYYNGEERAKGNILERFSAQQFPDLHSELNLSSLELGDSALYFCASSVGFSLNQPQHFGDGTRLSIL.

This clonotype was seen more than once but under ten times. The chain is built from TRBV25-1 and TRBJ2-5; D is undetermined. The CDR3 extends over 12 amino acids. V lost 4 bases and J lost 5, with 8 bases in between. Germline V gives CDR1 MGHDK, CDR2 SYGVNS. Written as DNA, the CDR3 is TGTGCCAGCAGTGGGGGTTTGGAGACCCAGTACTTC. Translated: CASSGGLETQYF.

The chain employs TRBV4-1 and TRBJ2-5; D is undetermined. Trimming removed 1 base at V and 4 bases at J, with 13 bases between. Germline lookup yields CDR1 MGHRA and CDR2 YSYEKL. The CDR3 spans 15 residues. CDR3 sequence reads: CASSQVQGMGETQYF. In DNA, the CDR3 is TGCGCCAGCAGCCAAGTTCAAGGGATGGGAGAGACCCAGTACTTC.

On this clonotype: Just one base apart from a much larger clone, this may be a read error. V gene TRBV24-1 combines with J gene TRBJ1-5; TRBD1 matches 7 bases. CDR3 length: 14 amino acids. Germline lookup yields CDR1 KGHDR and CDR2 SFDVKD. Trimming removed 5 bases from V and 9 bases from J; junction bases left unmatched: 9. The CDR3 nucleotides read TGTGCCACCAGTGCGACAGGGTTGGGGCGGCCCCAGCATTTT. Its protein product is CATSATGLGRPQHF.

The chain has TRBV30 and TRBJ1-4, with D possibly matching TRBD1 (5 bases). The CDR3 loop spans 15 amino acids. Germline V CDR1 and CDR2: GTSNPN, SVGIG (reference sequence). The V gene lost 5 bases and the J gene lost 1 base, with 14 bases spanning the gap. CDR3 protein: CAWGGNRITNEKLFF. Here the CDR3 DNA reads TGTGCCTGGGGAGGAAACAGGATAACTAATGAAAAACTGTTTTTT.

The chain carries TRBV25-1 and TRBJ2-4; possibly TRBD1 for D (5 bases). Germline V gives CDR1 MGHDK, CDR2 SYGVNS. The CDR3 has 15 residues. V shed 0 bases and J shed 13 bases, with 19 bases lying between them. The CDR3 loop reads CASSEYFQGENEQYF. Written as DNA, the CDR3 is TGTGCCAGCAGTGAATATTTCCAGGGCGAGAATGAGCAGTACTTC.

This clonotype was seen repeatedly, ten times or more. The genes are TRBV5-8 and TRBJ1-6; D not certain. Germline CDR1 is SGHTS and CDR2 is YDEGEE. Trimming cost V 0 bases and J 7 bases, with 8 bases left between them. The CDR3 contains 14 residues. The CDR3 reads CASSLGTGNSPLHF. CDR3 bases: TGTGCCAGCAGCTTGGGGACCGGGAATTCACCCCTCCACTTT.

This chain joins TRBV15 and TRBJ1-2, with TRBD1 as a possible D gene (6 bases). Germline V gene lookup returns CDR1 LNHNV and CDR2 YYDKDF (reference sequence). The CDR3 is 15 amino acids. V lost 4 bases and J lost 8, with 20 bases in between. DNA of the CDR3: TGTGCCACCAGCAAACTCTTCGAGGGGGATGGAGGCTACACCTTC. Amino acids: CATSKLFEGDGGYTF.

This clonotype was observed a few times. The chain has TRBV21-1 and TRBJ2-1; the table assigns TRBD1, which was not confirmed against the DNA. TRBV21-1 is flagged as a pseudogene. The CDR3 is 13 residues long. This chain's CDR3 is CASSKKSGEEQFF. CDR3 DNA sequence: TGTGCCAGCAGCAAAAAGTCGGGGGAGGAGCAGTTCTTC.